These T cell receptor beta chains were read from a single sample in a study of blood T cells in healthy people across ages. Each CDR3 protein gets one entry after TCRdb re-called the 5' RACE reads with MiXCR. The table lists over 600,000 distinct CDR3 sequences, around 50% of them singletons. The sample was blood. All receptors come from an elderly man in good health. The CDR3 runs from the conserved cysteine through the conserved F or W. Each record gives: clone size, J gene, D gene, V gene, CDR3 protein, CDR3 DNA. A D gene is named only where the DNA matches it firmly. Only some rows state a clone size, as once, few, many or a class for expanded clones.

clone_size: few
j_call: TRBJ2-5
d_call: TRBD1
v_call: TRBV4-1
cdr3_aa: CASSQEGGLQETQYF
cdr3_nt: TGCGCCAGCAGCCAAGAAGGGGGCCTTCAAGAGACCCAGTACTTC

clone_size: few
j_call: TRBJ2-5
d_call: .
v_call: TRBV15
cdr3_aa: CATSRDQSEGETQYF
cdr3_nt: TGTGCCACCAGCAGAGATCAGTCGGAGGGAGAGACCCAGTACTTC

clone_size: .
j_call: TRBJ2-7
d_call: .
v_call: TRBV2
cdr3_aa: CASSKLETYEQYF
cdr3_nt: TGTGCCAGCAGTAAACTAGAAACCTACGAGCAGTACTTC

clone_size: .
j_call: TRBJ2-1
d_call: .
v_call: TRBV6-6
cdr3_aa: CASSYADHEQFF
cdr3_nt: TGTGCCAGCAGTTATGCAGACCATGAGCAGTTCTTC

clone_size: .
j_call: TRBJ1-2
d_call: .
v_call: TRBV30
cdr3_aa: CAGRGTANYGYTF
cdr3_nt: TGTGCTGGCCGTGGGACGGCCAACTATGGCTACACCTTC

clone_size: .
j_call: TRBJ2-7
d_call: .
v_call: TRBV7-3
cdr3_aa: CASSPSPGLNYEQYF
cdr3_nt: TGTGCCAGCAGCCCATCCCCCGGACTCAACTACGAGCAGTACTTC

clone_size: .
j_call: TRBJ2-3
d_call: TRBD2
v_call: TRBV20-1
cdr3_aa: CSGRPTSPQLDTQYF
cdr3_nt: TGCAGTGGGCGACCGACTAGCCCACAGCTAGATACGCAGTATTTT

clone_size: .
j_call: TRBJ2-1
d_call: .
v_call: TRBV12-3/TRBV12-4
cdr3_aa: CASRNQRLANYNEQFF
cdr3_nt: TGTGCCAGCCGAAATCAAAGACTTGCGAACTACAATGAGCAGTTCTTC

clone_size: .
j_call: TRBJ2-1
d_call: TRBD2
v_call: TRBV20-1
cdr3_aa: CSAPPPTSGIYREQFF
cdr3_nt: TGCAGTGCCCCACCCCCTACTAGCGGGATCTACAGGGAGCAGTTCTTC

clone_size: few
j_call: TRBJ2-5
d_call: .
v_call: TRBV7-9
cdr3_aa: CASTLGLLQETQYF
cdr3_nt: TGTGCCAGCACATTAGGACTCCTCCAAGAGACCCAGTACTTC

clone_size: .
j_call: TRBJ2-7
d_call: .
v_call: TRBV20-1
cdr3_aa: CSARTGRDEQYF
cdr3_nt: TGCAGTGCTAGGACAGGGAGGGACGAGCAGTACTTC

clone_size: few
j_call: TRBJ2-4
d_call: .
v_call: TRBV24-1
cdr3_aa: CTLTGLGVVKNIQYF
cdr3_nt: TGTACCCTAACGGGACTGGGGGTGGTCAAAAACATTCAGTACTTC

clone_size: many
j_call: TRBJ2-7
d_call: .
v_call: TRBV29-1
cdr3_aa: CSVLGYRNNHEQYF
cdr3_nt: TGCAGCGTCCTAGGATACAGGAATAACCACGAGCAGTACTTC

clone_size: .
j_call: TRBJ2-1
d_call: TRBD2
v_call: TRBV6-5
cdr3_aa: CASSYAGEVYEQFF
cdr3_nt: TGTGCCAGCAGTTACGCGGGAGAGGTCTATGAGCAGTTCTTC

clone_size: .
j_call: TRBJ1-1
d_call: .
v_call: TRBV7-9
cdr3_aa: CASSEDKTGENTEAFF
cdr3_nt: TGTGCCAGCAGCGAGGACAAGACAGGCGAAAACACTGAAGCTTTCTTT

clone_size: .
j_call: TRBJ2-7
d_call: .
v_call: TRBV6-6
cdr3_aa: CASSYPLTAPYEQYF
cdr3_nt: TGTGCCAGCAGTTACCCGCTGACAGCCCCCTACGAGCAGTACTTC

clone_size: .
j_call: TRBJ2-7
d_call: .
v_call: TRBV20-1
cdr3_aa: CSATRHSLVLNYEQYF
cdr3_nt: TGCAGTGCTACCCGGCACTCACTCGTTTTAAACTACGAGCAGTACTTC

clone_size: .
j_call: TRBJ2-3
d_call: TRBD2
v_call: TRBV29-1
cdr3_aa: CSAAGLAGDLNTQYF
cdr3_nt: TGCAGCGCCGCTGGACTAGCGGGAGACCTAAATACGCAGTATTTT

clone_size: .
j_call: TRBJ2-3
d_call: .
v_call: TRBV20-1
cdr3_aa: CSASSGDGVFDTQYF
cdr3_nt: TGCAGTGCTAGTTCCGGCGACGGTGTTTTCGATACGCAGTATTTT

clone_size: .
j_call: TRBJ2-3
d_call: .
v_call: TRBV29-1
cdr3_aa: CSVEVPPDTQYF
cdr3_nt: TGCAGCGTTGAAGTCCCCCCAGATACGCAGTATTTT

clone_size: .
j_call: TRBJ1-2
d_call: .
v_call: TRBV20-1
cdr3_aa: CSARVGYGYGYTF
cdr3_nt: TGCAGTGCTAGAGTGGGGTATGGCTATGGCTACACCTTC

clone_size: .
j_call: TRBJ2-1
d_call: .
v_call: TRBV7-2
cdr3_aa: CASTRSLFF
cdr3_nt: TGTGCCAGCACCAGGAGTCTGTTCTTC

clone_size: .
j_call: TRBJ1-2
d_call: .
v_call: TRBV5-1
cdr3_aa: CASSLYEGNYGYTF
cdr3_nt: TGCGCCAGCAGCTTGTACGAGGGAAACTATGGCTACACCTTC